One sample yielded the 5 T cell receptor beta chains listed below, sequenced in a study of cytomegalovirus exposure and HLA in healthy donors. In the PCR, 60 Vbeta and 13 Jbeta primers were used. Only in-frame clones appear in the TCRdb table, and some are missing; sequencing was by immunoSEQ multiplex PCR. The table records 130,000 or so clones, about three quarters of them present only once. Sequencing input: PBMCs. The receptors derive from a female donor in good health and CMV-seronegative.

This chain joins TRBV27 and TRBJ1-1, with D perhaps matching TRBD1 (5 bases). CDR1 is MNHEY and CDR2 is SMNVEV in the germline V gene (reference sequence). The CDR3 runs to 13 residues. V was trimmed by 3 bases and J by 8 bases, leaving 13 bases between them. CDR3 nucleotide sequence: TGTGCCAGCAGTTTTCTAGACAGCGTCGAAGCTTTCTTT. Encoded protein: CASSFLDSVEAFF.

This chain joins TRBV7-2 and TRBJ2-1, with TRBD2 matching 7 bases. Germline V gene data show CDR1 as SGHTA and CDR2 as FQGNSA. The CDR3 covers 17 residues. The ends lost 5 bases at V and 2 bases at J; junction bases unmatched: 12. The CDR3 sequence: CASSPQASGKAYNEQFF. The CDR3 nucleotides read TGTGCCAGCAGCCCCCAGGCCAGCGGGAAAGCCTACAATGAGCAGTTCTTC.

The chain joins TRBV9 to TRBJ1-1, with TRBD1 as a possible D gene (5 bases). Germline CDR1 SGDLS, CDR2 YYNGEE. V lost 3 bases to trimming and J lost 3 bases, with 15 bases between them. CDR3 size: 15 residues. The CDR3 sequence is CASSAIDSTHTEAFF. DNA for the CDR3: TGTGCCAGCAGCGCGATCGACAGCACACACACTGAAGCTTTCTTT.

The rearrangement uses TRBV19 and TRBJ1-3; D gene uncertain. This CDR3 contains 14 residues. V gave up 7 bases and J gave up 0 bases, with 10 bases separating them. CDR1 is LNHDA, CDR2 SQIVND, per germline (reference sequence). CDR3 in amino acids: CASTEWSSGNTIYF. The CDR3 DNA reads TGTGCCAGTACTGAATGGAGCTCTGGAAACACCATATATTTT. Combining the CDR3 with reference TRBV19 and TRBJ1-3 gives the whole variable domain DGGITQSPKYLFRKEGQNVTLSCEQNLNHDAMYWYRQDPGQGLRLIYYSQIVNDFQKGDIAEGYSVSREKKESFPLTVTSAQKNPTAFYLCASTEWSSGNTIYFGEGSWLTVV.

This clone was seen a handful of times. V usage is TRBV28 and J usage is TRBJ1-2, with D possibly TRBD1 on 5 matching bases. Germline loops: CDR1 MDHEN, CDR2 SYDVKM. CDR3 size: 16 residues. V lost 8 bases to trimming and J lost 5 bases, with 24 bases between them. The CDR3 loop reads CASGPNGAAAWYGYTF. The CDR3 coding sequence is TGTGCCAGCGGCCCCAATGGGGCAGCAGCTTGGTATGGCTACACCTTC.